These 20 T cell receptor beta chains were all obtained from the same sample, sequenced in a study of beta chain features in type 1 diabetes. These receptors' antigens are unknown. The whole isolated RNA underwent reverse transcription, so sequencing captured expressed TCRB transcripts. The data were produced by immunoSEQ multiplex PCR, yet TCRdb's version contains in-frame clones alone and is incomplete. The sample gives around 250,000 clones, approximately 15% of which show up once; 0.019% is in the top ten. General study points: In every one of the four CD4+ subsets, TCRB CDR3s were moderately but significantly shorter in Type 1 diabetes patients.

Sequenced sample: naive CD4+ T cells from blood. The source is a man under 40 with type 1 diabetes.

In its sample, this clone was seen a few times. The V and J genes are TRBV18 and TRBJ2-3; D is uncertain. The V and J ends lost 3 bases and 0 bases respectively, with 13 bases between them. Looked up from germline, CDR1 is KGHSH and CDR2 is LQKENI. CDR3 length equals 16 residues. CDR3 bases: TGTGCCAGCTCACCGATACAGCTTTCTAGCACAGATACGCAGTATTTT. Translated, it gives CASSPIQLSSTDTQYF.

A note on this clone: In the same sample, other DNA sequences code for this CDR3. The rearrangement uses TRBV5-4 and TRBJ2-5, with 7 nucleotides matching TRBD1. Looked up from germline, CDR1 is SGHNT and CDR2 is YYREEE (reference sequence). V trimming: 4 bases; J trimming: 3 bases; junction bases outside the gene matches: 3. The CDR3 loop spans 13 amino acids. DNA for the CDR3: TGTGCCAGCAGCCTCGGACAGGAAGAGACCCAGTACTTC. It codes for CASSLGQEETQYF.

This clone was found a few times. V and J are TRBV27 and TRBJ1-2; 7 bases line up with TRBD1. The V segment lost 6 bases and the J segment 6 bases; nucleotides outside the gene matches: 13. CDR1 and CDR2 from the germline V gene are MNHEY and SMNVEV (reference sequence). This CDR3 is 15 amino acids long. Here the CDR3 reads CASSPQLGRGDGYTF. The CDR3 DNA reads as TGTGCCAGCAGCCCTCAATTGGGCAGGGGGGATGGCTACACCTTC.

V is TRBV7-6 and J is TRBJ2-1; D unresolved. Germline-derived CDR1 and CDR2 are SGHVS and FNYEAQ. The CDR3 extends over 12 amino acids. V lost 4 bases to trimming and J lost 7 bases, with 8 bases between them. This chain's CDR3 is CASSSFSNEQFF. CDR3 in DNA: TGTGCCAGCAGCTCATTTAGTAATGAGCAGTTCTTC.

In its sample, this clone was seen a few times. The chain uses TRBV21-1 and TRBJ2-1; TRBD2, the table's D call, was not compared with the DNA. TRBV21-1 is a listed pseudogene. This CDR3 region has 16 residues. DNA of the CDR3: TGTGCCAGCAGCAAAGGGCAACTAGCGGACTACAATGAGCAGTTCTTC. Protein product: CASSKGQLADYNEQFF.

This clone was seen a few times. The J gene is TRBJ1-6, the V gene TRBV2, with a possible D match to TRBD1 (5 bases). The CDR3 sequence is 15 residues long. Trimming left V 4 bases short and J 14 bases short, with 21 bases between. Germline V gene lookup returns CDR1 SNHLY and CDR2 FYNNEI. The chain's CDR3 is CASSGERGLMSSLHF. The CDR3 nucleotides are TGTGCCAGCAGTGGGGAGAGGGGACTGATGTCTTCCCTCCACTTT.

This chain uses TRBV29-1 with TRBJ2-5, with TRBD2 matching over 12 bases. The V gene end was trimmed by 6 bases and the J gene end by 5 bases; junction bases not matched to a gene: 7. The CDR3 contains 14 residues. The germline CDR1 and CDR2 sequences are SQVTM and ANQGSEA. CDR3: CSVSGLAGSETQYF. As DNA, the CDR3 is TGCAGCGTGTCGGGACTAGCGGGTTCGGAGACCCAGTACTTC.

This clone showed up many times. The identical CDR3 is also encoded by other nucleotide sequences in the sample. The genes are TRBV11-2 and TRBJ2-7; tentative D call: TRBD2 (6 bases). Trimming took off 5 bases at V and 3 bases at J, with 8 bases between the two ends. Per germline, CDR1 SGHAT and CDR2 FQNNGV. There are 12 residues in the CDR3. CDR3 nucleotides: TGTGCCAGCAGCCCCGGGGGCTACGAGCAGTACTTC. This codes for CASSPGGYEQYF.

The chain combines TRBV6-1 with TRBJ1-5; 7 bases are a match to TRBD1. Looked up from germline, CDR1 is MNHNS and CDR2 is SASEGT. Trimming removed 8 bases from V and 5 bases from J; junction bases left unmatched: 9. The CDR3 length is 14 residues. CDR3 nucleotide sequence: TGTGCCAGCGCTAGCGGGGGACAGCATCAGCCCCAGCATTTT. Translation gives CASASGGQHQPQHF.

This CDR3 reads CASRRESLSEQYF. CDR3 nucleotides: TGTGCCAGCAGGCGGGAGTCTCTCAGCGAGCAGTACTTC. The rearrangement uses TRBV6-5 and TRBJ2-7; 7 bases match TRBD2. V lost 6 bases, J lost 6 bases, and 8 bases stayed unmatched. The CDR3 sequence is 13 residues long. The germline gives CDR1 MNHEY, CDR2 SVGAGI.

Notes on this clone: This CDR3 is also generated by other DNA sequences in the sample. The chain couples TRBV5-4 to TRBJ2-5, with D unclear. The CDR3 runs 13 residues. Between the trimmed V and J ends, which lost 4 bases and 1 base, there was a span of 8 bases. Germline V gene sequence: CDR1 SGHNT, CDR2 YYREEE (reference sequence). CDR3 amino acids: CASSSTAQETQYF. CDR3 DNA: TGTGCCAGCAGCAGCACAGCCCAAGAGACCCAGTACTTC.

The rearrangement links TRBV7-9 to TRBJ2-7, with D possibly TRBD2 on 5 matching bases. This CDR3 comprises 14 residues. V dropped 3 bases and J dropped 0 bases, with 9 bases sitting between them. Looked up from germline, CDR1 is SEHNR and CDR2 is FQNEAQ (reference sequence). CDR3 nucleotides: TGTGCCAGCAGCTTCTACGGGGACTCCTACGAGCAGTACTTC. As protein: CASSFYGDSYEQYF.

This clone has just a few counts. The chain recombines TRBV9 with TRBJ2-7, with TRBD2 matching 12 bases. The CDR3 extends over 17 amino acids. Germline assignment: CDR1 SGDLS and CDR2 YYNGEE. The J segment lost 1 base and the V segment lost 0 bases, leaving 5 bases of the junction unmatched. CDR3 sequence (DNA): TGTGCCAGCAGCGTAGGGGGAGGGACTAGCGGGTCCTACGAGCAGTACTTC. Amino acids: CASSVGGGTSGSYEQYF.

The table lists this clone with a few counts. V and J are TRBV6-1 and TRBJ2-7; perhaps TRBD2 as D (6 bases). The ends were cut back, 6 bases at V and 2 bases at J, with 17 bases in the middle. This CDR3 is 15 amino acids long. Germline CDR1 is MNHNS and CDR2 is SASEGT. The CDR3 region is CASSPAAGPTYEQYF. CDR3 coding DNA: TGTGCCAGCAGCCCCGCCGCGGGACCGACCTACGAGCAGTACTTC.

The chain couples TRBV30 to TRBJ1-2; 9 bases align to TRBD1. Unmatched junction bases numbered 7, after V lost 8 bases and J lost 6 bases. Germline V lookup: CDR1 GTSNPN, CDR2 SVGIG (reference sequence). The CDR3 covers 12 residues. CDR3 nucleotides: TGTGCCCTAGGGGGGACAGGGAATGGCTACACCTTC. Encoded protein: CALGGTGNGYTF.

This clone turned up a few times. V and J are TRBV13 and TRBJ1-1; 7 positions match TRBD1. V gave up 9 bases and J gave up 3 bases; unmatched junction bases: 4. The CDR3 runs to 12 residues. The germline V gene encodes CDR1 PRHDT and CDR2 FYEKMQ (reference sequence). This chain's CDR3 is CASLTGDTEAFF. The CDR3, as DNA: TGTGCCAGTTTAACAGGGGACACTGAAGCTTTCTTT. Complete variable domain (other parts from reference TRBV13 and TRBJ1-1): AAGVIQSPRHLIKEKRETATLKCYPIPRHDTVYWYQQGPGQDPQFLISFYEKMQSDKGSIPDRFSAQQFSDYHSELNMSSLELGDSALYFCASLTGDTEAFFGQGTRLTVV.

The sample holds a few counts of this clone. The rearrangement joins TRBV25-1 to TRBJ1-2; D gene unclear. The CDR3 has 12 residues. Germline V CDR1 and CDR2: MGHDK, SYGVNS. V dropped 6 bases and J dropped 2 bases, with 7 bases sitting between them. CDR3: CASSGDNYGYTF. The CDR3 nucleotides are TGTGCCAGCAGCGGAGACAACTATGGCTACACCTTC.

The chain carries TRBV29-1 and TRBJ1-2, with unresolved D. Germline V gene sequence: CDR1 SQVTM, CDR2 ANQGSEA. The CDR3 has 12 amino acids. Trimming stripped 5 bases from V and 4 bases from J, with 11 bases between. Here the CDR3 reads CSVSTEGYGYTF. CDR3 nucleotides: TGCAGCGTTTCAACGGAGGGCTATGGCTACACCTTC.

With respect to this clone: This same CDR3 is encoded by further DNA sequences in the sample. The chain's CDR3 is CASSLETNTEAFF. CDR3 coding DNA: TGTGCCAGCAGCTTAGAAACTAACACTGAAGCTTTCTTT. V usage is TRBV7-9 and J usage is TRBJ1-1; D is uncertain. From germline, CDR1 is SEHNR and CDR2 FQNEAQ (reference sequence). Trimming left V 1 base short and J 2 bases short, with 5 bases between. This CDR3 has 13 amino acids.

The table lists this clone with a few counts. The chain links TRBV18 to TRBJ2-7; 8 positions agree with TRBD1. Trimming removed 1 base from V and 7 bases from J; junction bases left unmatched: 9. This CDR3 is 15 amino acids long. CDR1 and CDR2 (germline): KGHSH, LQKENI. CDR3 loop: CASSPQGQGSGEQYF. For the CDR3, the DNA is TGTGCCAGCTCACCACAAGGACAGGGATCGGGGGAGCAGTACTTC.